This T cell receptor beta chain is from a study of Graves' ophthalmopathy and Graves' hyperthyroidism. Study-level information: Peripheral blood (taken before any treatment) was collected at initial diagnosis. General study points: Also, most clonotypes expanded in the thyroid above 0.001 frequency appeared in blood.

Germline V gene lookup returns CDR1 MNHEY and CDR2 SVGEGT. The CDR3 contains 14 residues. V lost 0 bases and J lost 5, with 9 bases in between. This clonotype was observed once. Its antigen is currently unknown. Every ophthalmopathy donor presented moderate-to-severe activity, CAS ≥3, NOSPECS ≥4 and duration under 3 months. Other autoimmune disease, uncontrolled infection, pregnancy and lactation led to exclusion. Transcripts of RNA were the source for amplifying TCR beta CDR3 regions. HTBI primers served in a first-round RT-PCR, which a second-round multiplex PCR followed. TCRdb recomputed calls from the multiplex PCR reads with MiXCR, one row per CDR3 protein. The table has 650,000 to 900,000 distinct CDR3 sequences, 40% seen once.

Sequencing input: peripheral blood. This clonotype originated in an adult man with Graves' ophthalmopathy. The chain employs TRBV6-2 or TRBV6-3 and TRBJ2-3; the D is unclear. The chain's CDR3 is CASSYSLSIDTQYF. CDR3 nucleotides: TGTGCCAGCAGTTACTCGCTATCTATAGATACGCAGTATTTT.